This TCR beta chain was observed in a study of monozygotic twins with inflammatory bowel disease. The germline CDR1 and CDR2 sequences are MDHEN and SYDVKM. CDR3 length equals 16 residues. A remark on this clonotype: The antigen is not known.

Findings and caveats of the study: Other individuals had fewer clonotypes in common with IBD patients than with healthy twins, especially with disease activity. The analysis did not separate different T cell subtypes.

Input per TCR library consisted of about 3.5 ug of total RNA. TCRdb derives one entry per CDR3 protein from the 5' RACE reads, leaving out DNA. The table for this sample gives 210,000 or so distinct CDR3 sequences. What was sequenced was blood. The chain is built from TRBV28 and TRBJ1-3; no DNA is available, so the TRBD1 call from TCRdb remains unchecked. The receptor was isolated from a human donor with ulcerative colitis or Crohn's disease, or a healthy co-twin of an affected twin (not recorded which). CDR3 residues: CASGDTEAISGNTIYF.